The clone carrying this T cell receptor (beta chain) has a handful of counts. This record belongs to a study of T-cell reconstitution after alpha-beta-depleted transplantation in children. CDR1 SQVTM and CDR2 ANQGSEA come from the germline V gene. Trimming shortened V by 7 bases and J by 3 bases, and 7 bases separated the two germline ends. CDR3 length: 11 amino acids. TCRbeta library preparation incorporated unique molecular identifiers. MiXCR, run by TCRdb on the PCR reads, gives a single entry per CDR3 protein. The sample records 450,000 to 600,000 distinct CDR3 sequences, around 17% being singletons.

The receptor's source is a human donor who donated a stem cell graft to a child with acute lymphoblastic leukemia. The chain uses TRBV29-1 and TRBJ1-3; D gene ambiguous. The sample here was PBMCs from the stem cell graft donor, taken from the stem cell graft. As DNA, the CDR3 is TGCAGCGGAATACTTGGAAACACCATATATTTT. Translating gives CSGILGNTIYF.